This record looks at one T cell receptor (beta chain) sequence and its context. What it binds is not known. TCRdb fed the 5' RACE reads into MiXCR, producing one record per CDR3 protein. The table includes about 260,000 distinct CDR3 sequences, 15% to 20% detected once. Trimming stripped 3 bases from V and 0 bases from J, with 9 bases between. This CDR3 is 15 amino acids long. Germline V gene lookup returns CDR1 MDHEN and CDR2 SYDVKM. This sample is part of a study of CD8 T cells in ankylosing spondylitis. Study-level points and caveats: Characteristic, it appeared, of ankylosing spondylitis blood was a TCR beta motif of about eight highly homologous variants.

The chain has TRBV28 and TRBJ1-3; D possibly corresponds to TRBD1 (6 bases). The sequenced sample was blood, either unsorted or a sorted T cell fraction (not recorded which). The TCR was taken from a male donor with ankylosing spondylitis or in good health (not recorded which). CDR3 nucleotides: TGTGCCAGCAGTTTCGGGGGCCCCTCTGGAAACACCATATATTTT. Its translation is CASSFGGPSGNTIYF.